The present entry profiles one T cell receptor (beta chain) with its context. Its target is unknown. The data belong to a study of PD-1 blockade in mismatch repair-deficient tumors. Across the study: Patients had some twelve mismatch repair-deficient cancer types, all previously treated and progressing.

TCRdb's copy holds only in-frame clones and misses some; the assay was immunoSEQ multiplex PCR. The sample lists 38,000 or so clones, about 88% occurring once. Study findings and constraints: Tumor-resident clones, often absent from pretreatment blood, expanded after pembrolizumab and then contracted.

The CDR3 consists of 13 residues. Germline loops: CDR1 LNHDA, CDR2 SQIVND (reference sequence). V lost 4 bases to trimming and J lost 5 bases, with 12 bases between them. The TCR-sequenced patients were a few responders to pembrolizumab. The sequencing here drew on peripheral blood, taken approximately 80 weeks after starting pembrolizumab. The receptor was isolated from an adult with mismatch repair-deficient cancer. The V and J genes are TRBV19 and TRBJ2-7; the D is unclear. Written as DNA, the CDR3 is TGTGCCAGTAGTACTACTTTAGGGAACGAGCAGTACTTC. Translation gives CASSTTLGNEQYF.